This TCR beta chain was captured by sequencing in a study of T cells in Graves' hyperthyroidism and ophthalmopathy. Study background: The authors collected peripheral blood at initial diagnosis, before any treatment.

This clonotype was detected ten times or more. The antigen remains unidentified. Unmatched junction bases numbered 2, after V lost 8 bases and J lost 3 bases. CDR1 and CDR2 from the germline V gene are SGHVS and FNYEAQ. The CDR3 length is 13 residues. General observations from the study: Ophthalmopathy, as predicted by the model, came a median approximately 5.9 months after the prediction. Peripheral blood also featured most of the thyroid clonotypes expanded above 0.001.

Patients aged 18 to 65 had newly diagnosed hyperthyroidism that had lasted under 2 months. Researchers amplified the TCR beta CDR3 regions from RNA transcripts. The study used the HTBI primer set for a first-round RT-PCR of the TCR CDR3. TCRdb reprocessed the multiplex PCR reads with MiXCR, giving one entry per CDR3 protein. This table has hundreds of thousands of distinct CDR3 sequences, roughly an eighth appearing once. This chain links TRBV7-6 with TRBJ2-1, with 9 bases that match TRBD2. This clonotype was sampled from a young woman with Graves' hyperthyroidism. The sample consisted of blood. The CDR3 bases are TGTGCCAGCCTTAGCGGGAGCTACAATGAGCAGTTCTTC. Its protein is CASLSGSYNEQFF.